The rows below give T cell receptor beta chains drawn from one sample of a study of low-dose radiotherapy and immunotherapy resistance in tumors. One entry per CDR3 protein, called by TCRdb with MiXCR from the reads. The sample yields 75,000 to 95,000 distinct CDR3 sequences, approximately 20% seen once. The input for sequencing was PBMCs, taken before treatment. These receptors came from a male donor with prostate cancer. CDR3s include the opening cysteine and the closing phenylalanine or tryptophan. D genes are given only for firm matches. Clone size appears in some rows only: once, few, many, or a class for an expanded clone.

TRBD1	many	TRBJ2-1	TRBV19	TGTGCCAGTAGACCTACAGGGGGCTCCTACAATGAGCAGTTCTTC	CASRPTGGSYNEQFF
.	.	TRBJ2-2	TRBV29-1	.	CSVQNTGELFFF
.	many	TRBJ2-1	TRBV28	TGTGCCAGCAGTCCGCTCCGGGATCTGCGATACAATGAGCAGTTCTTC	CASSPLRDLRYNEQFF
.	many	TRBJ2-7	TRBV20-1	TGCAGTGCTTCCCCGGCCGGCCAGACTGGCTACGAGCAGTACTTC	CSASPAGQTGYEQYF
TRBD1	many	TRBJ2-2	TRBV4-1	TGCGCCAGCAGCCACCGAACAGGGGTCGACACCGGGGAGCTGTTTTTT	CASSHRTGVDTGELFF
TRBD1	.	TRBJ1-2	TRBV28	TGTGCCAGCAGGTTACAGGGGGGGAGGGTTGGCGGCTACACCTTC	CASRLQGGRVGGYTF
.	many	TRBJ2-7	TRBV29-1	TGCAGCGTTGAGTGGACATCTTCTCCCGTAGGCGAGCAGTACTTC	CSVEWTSSPVGEQYF
.	many	TRBJ2-2	TRBV11-3	TGTGCCAGCAGGAGGAGGGACAACACCGGGGAGCTGTTTTTT	CASRRRDNTGELFF
.	medium-sized	TRBJ2-7	TRBV9	TGTGCCAGCAGCGTCCCGGGGGCTAAGGAGCAGTACTTC	CASSVPGAKEQYF
.	many	TRBJ1-1	TRBV29-1	TGCAGCGTTGATGGCGGCCAGTTGAACACTGAAGCTTTCTTT	CSVDGGQLNTEAFF
.	.	TRBJ1-6	TRBV28	TGTGCCAGCAGGGGGAGCCCTAAAAATTCACCCCTCCACTTT	CASRGSPKNSPLHF
.	.	TRBJ2-2	TRBV7-2	TGTGCCAGCAGCCCAAGCGGTAACACCGGGGAGCTGTTTTTT	CASSPSGNTGELFF
.	many	TRBJ2-7	TRBV5-1	TGCGCCAGCAGCTTGGTGGCGGCGGGGAAGCAGTACTTC	CASSLVAAGKQYF
TRBD1	many	TRBJ1-2	TRBV7-6	TGTGCCAGCAGCTTGCGGACAGGGCGAGCTAACTATGGCTACACCTTC	CASSLRTGRANYGYTF
TRBD1	many	TRBJ2-7	TRBV23-1	TGCGCCAGCACGGGCGCTGGGACAGTCACCTACGAGCAGTACTTC	CASTGAGTVTYEQYF
.	many	TRBJ1-2	TRBV12-5	TGTGCTAGTGGCATTTCCTATATGGGAGACTATGGCTACACCTTC	CASGISYMGDYGYTF
.	many	TRBJ2-5	TRBV20-1	TGCAGTGCTAGAGGGGTCCAGGGTTTCGTGGGAGAGACCCAGTACTTC	CSARGVQGFVGETQYF
.	many	TRBJ2-5	TRBV3-1	TGTGCCAGCAGCCAAGGACTTGGCTCCGGAGGGGAGACCCAGTACTTC	CASSQGLGSGGETQYF
.	many	TRBJ2-3	TRBV28	TGTGCCAGCAGGTTTAGGGGAGTCACAGATACGCAGTATTTT	CASRFRGVTDTQYF
TRBD1	many	TRBJ2-7	TRBV7-6	TGTGCCAGCAGCTTAGTATCAGGACAGGGTCCCTACGAGCAGTACTTC	CASSLVSGQGPYEQYF
.	.	TRBJ1-2	TRBV29-1	TGCAGCGTTGGGCAGGGTGAGACCTATGGCTACACCTTC	CSVGQGETYGYTF
TRBD2	many	TRBJ2-1	TRBV7-2	TGTGCCAGCAGCCCCCCGGGACTAGCGGCTTACAATGAGCAGTTCTTC	CASSPPGLAAYNEQFF
.	many	TRBJ1-5	TRBV7-7	TGTGCTAGCAGCTTAGCACCGAATCAGCCCCAGCATTTT	CASSLAPNQPQHF
.	many	TRBJ2-7	TRBV7-9	TGTGCCAGCAGCTTAGGGGTGGGGGCGAGCTCCTACGAGCAGTACTTC	CASSLGVGASSYEQYF
TRBD1	many	TRBJ2-5	TRBV12-3/TRBV12-4	TGTGCCAGCATCTTTGGACAGGGGGCCCAAGAGACCCAGTACTTC	CASIFGQGAQETQYF
TRBD2	.	TRBJ2-2	TRBV20-1	TGCAGTGCTCCCCGGGCGGGAGGAGACACCGGGGAGCTGTTTTTT	CSAPRAGGDTGELFF
.	many	TRBJ1-1	TRBV20-1	TGCAGTGCTAAACGGACAGCTCCCCTGAACACTGAAGCTTTCTTT	CSAKRTAPLNTEAFF
TRBD2	.	TRBJ2-1	TRBV7-9	TGTGCCAGCAGCCCGCAGCGGGGCGCCTACAATGAGCAGTTCTTC	CASSPQRGAYNEQFF
TRBD1	many	TRBJ1-2	TRBV6-5	TGTGCCAGCACTCGAGAGGGGGCGGGGGGCTATGGCTACACCTTC	CASTREGAGGYGYTF
TRBD1	many	TRBJ2-5	TRBV5-1	TGCGCCAGCAGCCAGGGACAGACCATCCAAGAGACCCAGTACTTC	CASSQGQTIQETQYF
.	many	TRBJ2-3	TRBV7-9	TGTGCCAGCAGCTCATCGCCGCTGACGGATGCTAGCACAGATACGCAGTATTTT	CASSSSPLTDASTDTQYF
TRBD1	many	TRBJ1-5	TRBV30	TGTGCCTGGAGGGGCCAGGGGGCAATCAATCAGCCCCAGCATTTT	CAWRGQGAINQPQHF
.	.	TRBJ2-1	TRBV18	TGTGCCAGCTCACCACCCGAGGCGTCGTCCTACAATGAGCAGTTCTTC	CASSPPEASSYNEQFF
.	many	TRBJ1-5	TRBV11-2	TGTGCCAGCAGCTTAGACCAGGGGACCTATCAGCCCCAGCATTTT	CASSLDQGTYQPQHF
.	many	TRBJ1-1	TRBV7-2	TGTGCCAGCAGCTTAGCCGGGCCCACTGAAGCTTTCTTT	CASSLAGPTEAFF
.	many	TRBJ1-1	TRBV11-2	TGTGCCAGCAGCTTAGAGGGGGTAATCACTGAAGCTTTCTTT	CASSLEGVITEAFF
TRBD2	many	TRBJ2-1	TRBV12-3/TRBV12-4	TGTGCCAGCATGGCTAGCGGGGGGAGAAATGAGCAGTTCTTC	CASMASGGRNEQFF
TRBD2	many	TRBJ2-1	TRBV24-1	TGTGCCACCAAAGGCGGGGGGGCCGTCAATGAGCAGTTCTTC	CATKGGGAVNEQFF
.	many	TRBJ1-2	TRBV29-1	TGCAGCGTTGACCGGACGGGCTATGGCTACACCTTC	CSVDRTGYGYTF
TRBD1	.	TRBJ2-5	TRBV19	TGTGCCAGTAGTATGAAAGGGGGCCGCCAGTACTTC	CASSMKGGRQYF
.	.	TRBJ2-2	TRBV5-1	TGCGCCAGCAGCTTACCCTTCGGTGTCGGAGGCGGGGAGCTGTTTTTT	CASSLPFGVGGGELFF
.	many	TRBJ1-1	TRBV7-3	TGTGCCAGCAGCTTAAACGTCGCGGGACGGAACACTGAAGCTTTCTTT	CASSLNVAGRNTEAFF
.	many	TRBJ2-1	TRBV11-2	TGTGCCAGCAGTTCCGCCTACAATGAGCAGTTCTTC	CASSSAYNEQFF
.	many	TRBJ2-6	TRBV6-2/TRBV6-3	TGTGCCAGCAGTTTGGGACGCCGAGCCAACGTCCTGACTTTC	CASSLGRRANVLTF
TRBD1	few	TRBJ2-5	TRBV9	TGTGCCAGCAGCGTAAGATCCGGGACAGGGCCGCAAGAGACCCAGTACTTC	CASSVRSGTGPQETQYF